The rows below give T cell receptor beta chains drawn from one sample of a study of T-cell memory formation after mild COVID-19. Each CDR3 protein is one row after TCRdb ran MiXCR on the 5' RACE reads. Of roughly 250,000 distinct CDR3 sequences in the sample, roughly 15% were seen once. Sequenced material: PBMCs or a T cell subset sorted from them (not recorded which). The receptors were sampled from a young man who had mild COVID-19 (a few samples of this study predate the infection). Cell type and time point are not known. CDR3s include the opening cysteine and the closing phenylalanine or tryptophan. The order of the fields is D gene, V gene, J gene, CDR3 length, clone size, CDR3 protein, CDR3 DNA. A D gene is named only where the DNA matches it firmly. Size is omitted from some rows. Given values are once, few, many or a class for expanded clones.

TRBD2	TRBV3-1	TRBJ2-3	15	NA	CASSQASGNTDTQYF	TGTGCCAGCAGCCAGGCTAGCGGGAACACAGATACGCAGTATTTT
NA	TRBV14	TRBJ2-7	14	few	CASSRGGGDYEQYF	TGTGCCAGCAGCCGAGGAGGGGGGGACTACGAGCAGTACTTC
TRBD1	TRBV28	TRBJ2-1	17	NA	CASSSSPGTGPLDEQFF	TGTGCCAGCAGTTCATCCCCCGGGACAGGGCCATTAGATGAGCAGTTCTTC
TRBD2	TRBV5-1	TRBJ2-5	15	NA	CASSPRAGGEETQYF	TGCGCCAGCAGCCCAAGAGCGGGGGGCGAAGAGACCCAGTACTTC
TRBD1	TRBV10-3	TRBJ1-2	11	NA	CAISAGGGYTF	TGTGCCATCAGTGCAGGGGGTGGCTACACCTTC
NA	TRBV5-5	TRBJ2-5	15	NA	CASSLGPGVQETQYF	TGTGCCAGCAGCTTGGGTCCAGGGGTACAAGAGACCCAGTACTTC
NA	TRBV3-1	TRBJ2-5	13	many	CASRHSGGETQYF	TGTGCCAGCAGGCATAGCGGTGGGGAGACCCAGTACTTC
NA	TRBV11-2	TRBJ2-2	16	NA	CASSSEGLRNTGELFF	TGTGCCAGCAGCTCGGAGGGACTGAGGAACACCGGGGAGCTGTTTTTT
NA	TRBV5-1	TRBJ2-2	15	NA	CASNRGPGGTGELFF	TGCGCCAGCAATCGGGGCCCGGGTGGCACCGGGGAGCTGTTTTTT
NA	TRBV5-1	TRBJ1-1	14	few	CASSPGGVITEAFF	TGCGCCAGCAGCCCGGGGGGAGTGATCACTGAAGCTTTCTTT
NA	TRBV5-1	TRBJ1-4	14	few	CASSLRGASEKLFF	TGCGCCAGCAGCTTGAGGGGGGCGAGTGAAAAACTGTTTTTT
NA	TRBV5-4	TRBJ1-1	14	NA	CASSFGTQRTEAFF	TGTGCCAGCAGCTTTGGGACCCAACGCACTGAAGCTTTCTTT
NA	TRBV10-3	TRBJ1-2	15	NA	CAISDPWSRVYGYTF	TGTGCCATCAGTGACCCATGGTCCAGGGTCTATGGCTACACCTTC
NA	TRBV12-3/TRBV12-4	TRBJ1-6	14	NA	CASSLRRGQSPLHF	TGTGCCAGCAGTTTAAGGAGGGGACAATCACCCCTCCACTTT
TRBD1	TRBV5-1	TRBJ2-7	14	few	CASRRDRSSYEQYF	TGCGCCAGCAGAAGGGACAGAAGCTCCTACGAGCAGTACTTC
NA	TRBV5-1	TRBJ1-6	16	NA	CASTLGGREDNSPLHF	TGCGCCAGCACCCTGGGGGGCAGGGAGGATAATTCACCCCTCCACTTT
NA	TRBV4-1	TRBJ2-7	14	many	CASSQGTGYYEQYF	TGCGCCAGCAGCCAAGGTACAGGGTACTACGAGCAGTACTTC
NA	TRBV28	TRBJ2-5	14	many	CASSLRGQGETQYF	TGTGCCAGCAGTTTGCGGGGGCAGGGAGAGACCCAGTACTTC
TRBD2	TRBV3-1	TRBJ2-7	16	NA	CASSPTGGLAGGREYF	TGTGCCAGCAGCCCTACCGGGGGACTAGCGGGGGGGCGAGAGTACTTC
NA	TRBV6-2/TRBV6-3	TRBJ1-5	13	NA	CASSYWSNQPQHF	TGTGCCAGCAGTTACTGGAGCAATCAGCCCCAGCATTTT
NA	TRBV9	TRBJ1-1	12	few	CASSPWRGHAFF	TGTGCCAGCAGCCCCTGGCGGGGGCATGCTTTCTTT
TRBD2	TRBV9	TRBJ2-1	16	many	CASSPSGVAGYNEQFF	TGTGCCAGCAGCCCCTCCGGGGTAGCGGGCTACAATGAGCAGTTCTTC
TRBD2	TRBV4-3	TRBJ2-5	17	few	CASSQEPLAGGLETQYF	TGCGCCAGCAGCCAAGAGCCCCTAGCGGGGGGGTTGGAGACCCAGTACTTC
TRBD2	TRBV20-1	TRBJ2-3	15	NA	CSARVRTSGTDTQYF	TGCAGTGCTAGAGTCAGGACTAGCGGCACAGATACGCAGTATTTT
NA	TRBV3-1	TRBJ2-3	16	few	CASSQDWARSTDTQYF	TGTGCCAGCAGCCAAGATTGGGCGCGGTCCACAGATACGCAGTATTTT
NA	TRBV6-2/TRBV6-3	TRBJ2-3	17	NA	CASSYSASRDHTDTQYF	TGTGCCAGCAGTTACTCCGCCTCCCGGGACCACACAGATACGCAGTATTTT
NA	TRBV7-2	TRBJ2-1	13	many	CASSSQGNNEQFF	TGTGCCAGCAGCTCCCAGGGGAACAATGAGCAGTTCTTC
TRBD1	TRBV6-2/TRBV6-3	TRBJ1-4	17	few	CATSDRQGTSTNEKLFF	TGTGCCACCTCGGACAGGCAAGGGACATCAACTAATGAAAAACTGTTTTTT
NA	TRBV5-1	TRBJ1-6	14	few	CASSEQGNDSPLHF	TGCGCCAGCAGCGAACAGGGAAATGATTCACCCCTCCACTTT
NA	TRBV6-5	TRBJ1-4	12	many	CASSQNGEKLFF	TGTGCCAGCAGTCAAAATGGTGAAAAACTGTTTTTT
NA	TRBV7-2	TRBJ1-4	14	NA	CASNQQGSKEKLFF	TGTGCCAGCAACCAGCAAGGGTCGAAAGAAAAACTGTTTTTT
TRBD2	TRBV4-3	TRBJ2-5	16	NA	CASSQSVFTGGETQYF	TGCGCCAGCAGCCAGAGTGTATTCACGGGAGGGGAGACCCAGTACTTC